The 32 T cell receptor beta chains presented below share a single source sample, sequenced in a study of blood T cell repertoires in COVID-19. Profiled with immunoSEQ multiplex PCR; TCRdb holds only in-frame clones, not every one. The table records about 670,000 clones, just under 90% of them present only once. Material: peripheral blood. These receptor sequences come from a woman younger than 35 with acute or convalescent COVID-19.

The chain carries TRBV6-5 and TRBJ1-5, with D tentatively TRBD1 (5 bases). With 6 bases removed from V and 0 bases from J, the gap between germline ends came to 9 bases. This CDR3 has 14 residues. Looked up from germline, CDR1 is MNHEY and CDR2 is SVGAGI. The CDR3 region is CASRGASSNQPQHF. The CDR3 coding sequence is TGTGCCAGCAGAGGGGCGAGTAGCAATCAGCCCCAGCATTTT.

J is TRBJ2-3 and V is TRBV5-6; D might be TRBD1 (5 bases). CDR1 is SGHDT, CDR2 YYEEEE, per germline. The CDR3 extends over 14 amino acids. Trimming took 2 bases from V and 4 from J, leaving 11 bases between them. The DNA for the CDR3 is TGTGCCAGCAGCTTTCCCAGCAGGGCAGATACGCAGTATTTT. It encodes CASSFPSRADTQYF.

V is TRBV6-1 and J is TRBJ2-7, with D perhaps TRBD2 (6 bases). Germline assignment: CDR1 MNHNS and CDR2 SASEGT. Trimming pared 1 base from V and 0 bases from J, leaving 7 bases between. The CDR3 sequence is 14 residues long. This chain's CDR3 is CASSEGRDSYEQYF. For the CDR3, the DNA is TGTGCCAGCAGTGAAGGGCGGGACTCCTACGAGCAGTACTTC.

This clone was picked up one time. V is TRBV5-6 and J is TRBJ1-4, with 9 bases identical to TRBD1. J was trimmed by 8 bases and V by 6 bases; bases with no gene match: 5. This CDR3 has 13 amino acids. Germline CDR1 SGHDT, CDR2 YYEEEE. The CDR3 DNA sequence: TGTGCCAGCAACAGGGGGCTTGGAGAAAAACTGTTTTTT. Its translation is CASNRGLGEKLFF.

The chain joins TRBV6-6 to TRBJ1-2; D not resolved. The germline V and J ends were trimmed by 0 bases and 0 bases, with 11 bases remaining between them. This CDR3 is 16 amino acids long. The germline CDR1 and CDR2 sequences are MNHNY and SVGAGI (reference sequence). Here the CDR3 reads CASSYSTQRANYGYTF. The CDR3 coding sequence is TGTGCCAGCAGTTACTCGACTCAGCGGGCTAACTATGGCTACACCTTC.

CDR3 sequence reads: CASSLAAASEQYF. The CDR3 DNA is TGTGCCAGCAGCTTGGCCGCAGCTAGCGAGCAGTACTTC. The chain uses TRBV5-6 and TRBJ2-7; D remains unclear. V lost 0 bases and J lost 6, with 10 bases in between. Germline V lookup: CDR1 SGHDT, CDR2 YYEEEE. The CDR3 totals 13 residues.

The table lists this clone with a few counts. The chain employs TRBV5-5 and TRBJ1-2; 7 nucleotides line up with TRBD1. Germline-derived CDR1 and CDR2 are SGHKS and YYEKEE (reference sequence). Losses at the gene ends were 2 bases for V and 8 bases for J; bases not matched to a gene: 12. There are 15 residues in the CDR3. The CDR3 spells CASSLINRGRGGYTF. In nucleotides, the CDR3 is TGTGCCAGCAGCTTAATCAACAGGGGCCGGGGAGGCTACACCTTC. The complete variable domain, with remaining parts taken from reference TRBV5-5 and TRBJ1-2, reads DAGVTQSPTHLIKTRGQQVTLRCSPISGHKSVSWYQQVLGQGPQFIFQYYEKEERGRGNFPDRFSARQFPNYSSELNVNALLLGDSALYLCASSLINRGRGGYTFGSGTRLTVV.

The chain links TRBV9 to TRBJ2-3, with TRBD2 matching 7 bases. The ends lost 5 bases at V and 7 bases at J; junction bases unmatched: 1. CDR3 length: 11 residues. Germline lookup yields CDR1 SGDLS and CDR2 YYNGEE. The CDR3: CASRGGNTQYF. Written as DNA, the CDR3 is TGTGCCAGCAGGGGGGGGAATACGCAGTATTTT.

Here the CDR3 reads CASSVGVSTGSYNEQFF. The CDR3 DNA follows: TGTGCCAGCAGCGTAGGCGTCTCGACGGGCTCCTACAATGAGCAGTTCTTC. The chain employs TRBV9 and TRBJ2-1; D call uncertain. Trimming shortened V by 0 bases and J by 0 bases, and 13 bases separated the two germline ends. Germline CDR1 and CDR2: SGDLS and YYNGEE. The CDR3 is made up of 17 amino acids.

The V and J genes are TRBV27 and TRBJ2-7; TRBD1 aligns across 11 bases. The germline CDR1 and CDR2 sequences are MNHEY and SMNVEV (reference sequence). The CDR3 runs 15 residues. The ends lost 5 bases at V and 4 bases at J; junction bases unmatched: 7. The chain's CDR3 is CASSKGTGGWYEQYF. The CDR3 region has the DNA TGTGCCAGCAGTAAAGGGACAGGGGGTTGGTACGAGCAGTACTTC.

The genes are TRBV12-3 or TRBV12-4 and TRBJ1-2; D not certain. The CDR3 consists of 13 residues. V was trimmed by 5 bases and J by 0 bases, leaving 7 bases between them. CDR3 residues: CASSPQANYGYTF. In DNA form, the CDR3 reads TGTGCCAGCAGTCCGCAGGCTAACTATGGCTACACCTTC.

Concerning this clone: The missing conserved phenylalanine or tryptophan at the end of this CDR3 makes a read error likely. The gene calls are TRBV10-3 and TRBJ1-2, with D unresolved. The CDR3 has 15 residues. Trimming removed 7 bases from V and 0 bases from J, with 15 bases in between. Germline V gene sequence: CDR1 ENHRY, CDR2 SYGVKD. The CDR3, as DNA: TGTGCCATCAAGGCAGAGCGAGTAGCTAACTATGGCTACACCCTC. It encodes CAIKAERVANYGYTL.

Details on this clone: Within the sample, other DNA sequences also encode this same CDR3. This chain uses TRBV7-2 with TRBJ1-5; a possible D gene is TRBD1 (5 bases). Between the trimmed V and J ends, which lost 5 bases and 4 bases, there was a span of 15 bases. This CDR3 has 15 amino acids. In germline, CDR1 is SGHTA, CDR2 FQGNSA. CDR3 nucleotide sequence: TGTGCCAGCAGCCCTCGGGGGGGAAGGAATCAGCCCCAGCATTTT. It is translated as CASSPRGGRNQPQHF.

V gene TRBV9 combines with J gene TRBJ2-3; 7 bases line up with TRBD1. Germline CDR1 is SGDLS and CDR2 is YYNGEE. The J segment lost 0 bases and the V segment lost 1 base, leaving 5 bases of the junction unmatched. The CDR3 is 16 residues long. This CDR3 is CASSVWDRTSTDTQYF. CDR3 nucleotides: TGTGCCAGCAGCGTATGGGACAGAACTAGCACAGATACGCAGTATTTT. Looking up the rest from reference TRBV9 and TRBJ2-3 gives the full variable domain: DSGVTQTPKHLITATGQRVTLRCSPRSGDLSVYWYQQSLDQGLQFLIQYYNGEERAKGNILERFSAQQFPDLHSELNLSSLELGDSALYFCASSVWDRTSTDTQYFGPGTRLTVL.

This clone occurred a few times. J is TRBJ2-1 and V is TRBV27, with a possible D match to TRBD2 (6 bases). The CDR3 sequence is 18 residues long. CDR1 MNHEY and CDR2 SMNVEV come from the germline V gene (reference sequence). Trimming took off 0 bases at V and 1 base at J, with 16 bases between the two ends. This CDR3 reads CASSLSGPRGLSYNEQFF. The CDR3 DNA sequence: TGTGCCAGCAGTTTATCGGGCCCCCGGGGGTTGTCCTACAATGAGCAGTTCTTC.

This sequence joins TRBV14 and TRBJ1-2; D unresolved. From germline, CDR1 is SGHDN and CDR2 FVKESK. CDR3 length: 13 residues. Trimming took off 1 base at V and 8 bases at J, with 11 bases between the two ends. CDR3 nucleotide sequence: TGTGCCAGCAGCCAAGGACTCATGGTGGGCTACACCTTC. Amino acids: CASSQGLMVGYTF.

The chain employs TRBV14 and TRBJ1-1; TRBD1 aligns across 8 bases. In germline, CDR1 is SGHDN, CDR2 FVKESK. The V segment lost 5 bases and the J segment 7 bases; nucleotides outside the gene matches: 9. The CDR3 is 14 residues long. CDR3 protein: CASSLWVTGDEAFF. The CDR3 coding sequence is TGTGCCAGCAGCTTGTGGGTGACAGGGGATGAAGCTTTCTTT.

The J gene is TRBJ1-2, the V gene TRBV6-5; D perhaps matches TRBD1 (5 bases). This CDR3 has 12 residues. The germline gives CDR1 MNHEY, CDR2 SVGAGI. Trimming shortened V by 4 bases and J by 7 bases, and 10 bases separated the two germline ends. CDR3 protein: CASSSSQAGYTF. CDR3 nucleotide sequence: TGTGCCAGCAGTTCCTCACAGGCTGGCTACACCTTC.

The J gene is TRBJ2-7, the V gene TRBV7-2, with a possible D match to TRBD1 (6 bases). The V end was cut by 3 bases, the J end by 3 bases, with 21 bases between. CDR1 is SGHTA, CDR2 FQGNSA, per germline. This CDR3 has 17 amino acids. The DNA for the CDR3 is TGTGCCAGCAGCTTTAGGGGAAGGGGTCAGGGGTTCTACGAGCAGTACTTC. It yields the protein CASSFRGRGQGFYEQYF.

This sequence joins TRBV5-1 and TRBJ2-3; a weak D match, TRBD2 (6 bases). The germline V gene has CDR1 SGHRS and CDR2 YFSETQ. This CDR3 is built from 14 residues. V lost 1 base to trimming and J lost 4 bases, with 10 bases between them. CDR3 DNA sequence: TGCGCCAGCAGCTTGTCGCGGAGGGCAGATACGCAGTATTTT. This codes for CASSLSRRADTQYF.

This clone was seen more than once but under ten times. At the DNA level, this CDR3 is encoded by other sequences in the same sample as well. The gene calls are TRBV29-1 and TRBJ1-1; D uncertain. CDR1 and CDR2 from the germline V gene are SQVTM and ANQGSEA. The length of the CDR3 is 10 residues. V dropped 6 bases and J dropped 5 bases, with 7 bases sitting between them. The CDR3 DNA reads TGCAGCGTCGTTGTAACTGAAGCTTTCTTT. Translation: CSVVVTEAFF.

The chain employs TRBV24-1 and TRBJ2-3, with D perhaps TRBD1 (5 bases). This CDR3 spans 15 amino acids. Germline values: CDR1 KGHDR, CDR2 SFDVKD. Between the trimmed V and J ends, which lost 6 bases and 4 bases, there was a span of 16 bases. The CDR3 reads CATSSGPPGSDTQYF. The CDR3 DNA reads as TGTGCCACCAGTTCCGGACCACCAGGGTCAGATACGCAGTATTTT.

The CDR3 DNA is TGTGCCAGCAGCTTATTTTCGACAGGGGGTGACCGCTCGGGAGGCTACACCTTC. Translation: CASSLFSTGGDRSGGYTF. The gene calls are TRBV7-3 and TRBJ1-2, with TRBD1 identical over 9 bases. This CDR3 region has 18 residues. Looked up from germline, CDR1 is SGHTA and CDR2 is FQGTGA. V lost 2 bases and J lost 8; bases outside the gene matches: 18.

The V and J genes are TRBV24-1 and TRBJ2-3, with 9 bases fitting TRBD2. This CDR3 is built from 15 residues. CDR1 is KGHDR, CDR2 SFDVKD, per germline. V shed 6 bases and J 0 bases; nucleotides not matched to a gene: 3. The CDR3 DNA follows: TGTGCCACCAGTAGGCTAGCGGGGAGCACAGATACGCAGTATTTT. Protein sequence: CATSRLAGSTDTQYF.

The chain joins TRBV30 to TRBJ1-2; no firm D call. There are 11 residues in the CDR3. V was pared by 4 bases and J by 7 bases, with 10 bases between. Germline V CDR1 and CDR2: GTSNPN, SVGIG (reference sequence). CDR3 in amino acids: CAWTQTRGYTF. The DNA for the CDR3 is TGTGCCTGGACCCAGACACGTGGCTACACCTTC.

The CDR3 protein is CASSLQARSMDTQYF. The DNA for the CDR3 is TGTGCCAGCTCACTACAAGCGAGGTCAATGGATACGCAGTATTTT. The chain has TRBV18 and TRBJ2-3; no clear D. CDR3 length equals 15 residues. Trimming took off 4 bases at V and 6 bases at J, with 17 bases between the two ends. Germline V gene lookup returns CDR1 KGHSH and CDR2 LQKENI.

The chain uses TRBV6-6 and TRBJ2-7; tentative D call: TRBD2 (5 bases). Germline V CDR1 and CDR2: MNHNY, SVGAGI (reference sequence). The CDR3 has 16 amino acids. With 4 bases removed from V and 0 bases from J, the gap between germline ends came to 16 bases. The chain's CDR3 is CASSSRGQRSSYEQYF. The DNA of the CDR3 is TGTGCCAGCAGTTCTAGAGGGCAGCGGAGCTCCTACGAGCAGTACTTC.

Here the CDR3 DNA reads TGTGCCACCAGCAGAGATCGGGAGGTGATCCTACCCTACGAGCAGTACTTC. As protein: CATSRDREVILPYEQYF. The rearrangement uses TRBV15 and TRBJ2-7; 7 bases agree with TRBD2. The ends lost 0 bases at V and 2 bases at J; junction bases unmatched: 10. CDR1 and CDR2 from the germline V gene are LNHNV and YYDKDF (reference sequence). The CDR3 has 17 residues.

The rearrangement uses TRBV5-8 and TRBJ2-3; 7 positions agree with TRBD2. This CDR3 has 14 amino acids. CDR1 is SGHTS and CDR2 is YDEGEE in the germline V gene. The ends lost 7 bases at V and 1 base at J; junction bases unmatched: 6. CDR3 bases: TGTGCCAGCCCCATTCTAGCGGGCACAGATACGCAGTATTTT. This codes for CASPILAGTDTQYF.

The chain combines TRBV14 with TRBJ2-1; D is ambiguous. The V end lost 4 bases, the J end lost 7 bases, and 17 bases lay between the germline ends. This CDR3 is 15 amino acids long. In germline, CDR1 is SGHDN, CDR2 FVKESK. This CDR3 is CASSRLQELRNEQFF. CDR3 coding DNA: TGTGCCAGCAGCCGTCTGCAGGAACTCCGGAATGAGCAGTTCTTC.

The rearrangement uses TRBV7-6 and TRBJ2-1, with 10 nucleotides matching TRBD2. V gave up 5 bases and J gave up 7 bases; unmatched junction bases: 11. CDR1 and CDR2 from the germline V gene are SGHVS and FNYEAQ. The CDR3 covers 16 residues. The CDR3 coding sequence is TGTGCCAGCAGCGCCGGTGGGGGAGCGGGGGGGAATGAGCAGTTCTTC. Its protein is CASSAGGGAGGNEQFF.

V is TRBV18 and J is TRBJ1-2; unclear D gene. This CDR3 spans 17 amino acids. V was trimmed by 5 bases and J by 0 bases, leaving 19 bases between them. CDR1 is KGHSH, CDR2 LQKENI, per germline. CDR3 DNA: TGTGCCAGCTCATATGAAGTACCTTGGGAGGCTAACTATGGCTACACCTTC. Protein sequence: CASSYEVPWEANYGYTF. The full variable domain, completed using reference TRBV18 and TRBJ1-2, is NAGVMQNPRHLVRRRGQEARLRCSPMKGHSHVYWYRQLPEEGLKFMVYLQKENIIDESGMPKERFSAEFPKEGPSILRIQQVVRGDSAAYFCASSYEVPWEANYGYTFGSGTRLTVV.